The entry that follows covers one T cell receptor beta chain sequence. Antigen specificity is unknown. TCRdb passed the 5' RACE reads through MiXCR, listing each CDR3 protein once. The sample shows about 540,000 distinct CDR3 sequences, approximately 11% of them seen only once. This sample is drawn from a study of CD8 T cells in ankylosing spondylitis. Findings and limits, study-wide: Characteristic of ankylosing spondylitis blood, it appeared, was a TCR beta motif comprising roughly 8 highly homologous variants. Within peripheral blood, clones linked to disease were CD8+ and relatively rare.

This receptor was identified in a male donor with ankylosing spondylitis. Sequences were obtained from blood, either unsorted or a sorted T cell fraction (not recorded which).

This CDR3 is CASSQRPTRGGETQYF. The DNA for the CDR3 is TGTGCCAGCAGCCAACGCCCGACTAGGGGTGGGGAGACCCAGTACTTC. The chain uses TRBV3-1 and TRBJ2-5; the D gene is possibly TRBD2 (6 bases). This CDR3 is 16 amino acids long. Trimming stripped 2 bases from V and 5 bases from J, with 18 bases between. Germline V gene sequence: CDR1 LGHDT, CDR2 YNNKEL (reference sequence).